This T cell receptor (beta chain) derives from a study of prognosis after radiotherapy for stage I lung cancer. Turning to the study itself: With approximately 12 men and roughly 6 women, the cohort's median age was roughly 70 years, range about 50–85.

From germline, CDR1 is KGHSH and CDR2 LQKENI. Trimming at V came to 1 base and at J to 5 bases, leaving 9 bases not matched to a gene. The CDR3 is 18 residues long. Genomic DNA was subjected to two-round multiplex PCR for amplification of TCR beta CDR3. The use of primers specific to each TRBV and TRBJ gene characterized first-round PCR. TCRdb processed the multiplex PCR reads anew with MiXCR; each CDR3 protein has one entry. Among about 21,000 distinct CDR3 sequences, roughly 44% were seen once, and the ten largest hold 30% to 35%. The table lists this clonotype with many counts. This chain joins TRBV18 and TRBJ2-2; 11 bases map to TRBD1. The TCR originated in a donor over 45 with non-small cell lung cancer. Sequenced here: PBMCs, sampled before or after stereotactic body radiation therapy (not recorded which). This chain's CDR3 is CASSPLDRGPARTGELFF. CDR3 coding DNA: TGTGCCAGCTCACCACTGGACAGGGGGCCTGCGAGGACCGGGGAGCTGTTTTTT.